These 19 T cell receptor beta chains were sequenced from one sample in a study of CD8 T cells in ankylosing spondylitis. Each CDR3 protein gets one entry after TCRdb re-called the 5' RACE reads with MiXCR. Of tens of thousands of distinct CDR3 sequences listed, 11% are singletons. The specimen sequenced was blood, either unsorted or a sorted T cell fraction (not recorded which). These receptors were collected from a male donor with ankylosing spondylitis or in good health (not recorded which).

This clonotype was seen ten or more times. This CDR3 is CASSYSIRHHYGYTF. CDR3 bases: TGTGCCAGCAGTTACTCGATTCGACATCACTATGGCTACACCTTC. The genes are TRBV6-5 and TRBJ1-2; D is ambiguous. Trimming removed 0 bases from V and 3 bases from J, with 11 bases in between. The CDR3 has 15 residues. In germline, CDR1 is MNHEY, CDR2 SVGAGI.

This clonotype was seen at least ten times. The J gene is TRBJ2-3, the V gene TRBV4-1, with D tentatively TRBD2 (6 bases). The V and J ends lost 10 bases and 2 bases respectively, with 16 bases between them. The CDR3 contains 14 residues. The V gene's germline CDR1 is MGHRA and CDR2 YSYEKL. The DNA for the CDR3 is TGCGCCACCAAAATGGGACTGAACACAGATACGCAGTATTTT. Residues: CATKMGLNTDTQYF.

The chain carries TRBV5-1 and TRBJ2-3; a possible D gene is TRBD2 (6 bases). CDR3 length equals 15 residues. V was shortened by 0 bases and J by 6 bases, with 14 bases between the two germline ends. Germline values: CDR1 SGHRS, CDR2 YFSETQ. The CDR3 sequence is CASSLAAGLADTQYF. The CDR3 bases are TGCGCCAGCAGCTTGGCCGCGGGGCTGGCGGATACGCAGTATTTT.

This clonotype occurred many times. The V call is TRBV4-1, the J call TRBJ1-3; possible D gene TRBD1, 5 bases. The germline V gene encodes CDR1 MGHRA and CDR2 YSYEKL. CDR3 length equals 18 residues. Trimming pared 4 bases from V and 0 bases from J, leaving 19 bases between. CDR3 residues: CASSRLRFDSRSGNTIYF. CDR3 DNA: TGCGCCAGCAGCCGGCTCAGATTCGACAGCCGCTCTGGAAACACCATATATTTT.

This clonotype appeared many times. The rearrangement joins TRBV3-1 to TRBJ1-2; no reliable D call. CDR3 size: 13 residues. In germline, CDR1 is LGHDT, CDR2 YNNKEL (reference sequence). Deletions cut 7 bases from V and 2 bases from J, with 11 bases between. This chain's CDR3 is CASTEYGNYGYTF. Written as DNA, the CDR3 is TGTGCCAGCACGGAGTACGGAAACTATGGCTACACCTTC.

This clonotype was seen at least ten times. This chain links TRBV7-8 with TRBJ1-1; D is ambiguous. The germline gives CDR1 SGHVS, CDR2 FQNEAQ. Trimming removed 5 bases at V and 0 bases at J, with 10 bases between. The CDR3 sequence is 14 residues long. The CDR3 spells CASSRVRMNTEAFF. CDR3 DNA: TGTGCCAGCAGCAGGGTGAGAATGAACACTGAAGCTTTCTTT.

This clonotype was seen many times. The V gene is TRBV14, the J gene TRBJ1-1; D is perhaps TRBD1 (5 bases). The V and J ends lost 1 base and 4 bases respectively, with 10 bases between them. CDR1 SGHDN and CDR2 FVKESK come from the germline V gene. The CDR3 length is 14 residues. The CDR3 nucleotides are TGTGCCAGCAGCCAAGTGGGGGGGGTCACTGAAGCTTTCTTT. Translated: CASSQVGGVTEAFF.

The gene calls are TRBV5-1 and TRBJ1-2; D is perhaps TRBD1 (5 bases). The CDR3 runs 14 residues. Looked up from germline, CDR1 is SGHRS and CDR2 is YFSETQ. Deletions cut 4 bases from V and 8 bases from J, with 18 bases between. The CDR3 region is CASSPYRQGWGYTF. The CDR3, as DNA: TGCGCCAGCAGCCCCTACCGTCAGGGTTGGGGCTACACCTTC.

This clonotype was detected many times. This rearrangement joins TRBV5-8 to TRBJ2-3; 8 bases map to TRBD1. The CDR3 runs 17 residues. Trimming at V came to 4 bases and at J to 2 bases, leaving 12 bases not matched to a gene. The germline CDR1 and CDR2 sequences are SGHTS and YDEGEE. CDR3 sequence reads: CASSKRQGSPTTDTQYF. As DNA, the CDR3 is TGTGCCAGCAGCAAAAGACAGGGGTCACCAACCACAGATACGCAGTATTTT.

The gene calls are TRBV11-2 and TRBJ2-7; D unclear. V lost 1 base to trimming and J lost 6 bases, with 10 bases between them. Germline V gene lookup returns CDR1 SGHAT and CDR2 FQNNGV. The CDR3 contains 13 residues. CDR3 loop: CASSLVRWSEQYF. The CDR3 DNA follows: TGTGCCAGCAGCTTAGTCCGCTGGAGCGAGCAGTACTTC.

This clonotype was picked up many times. The chain is built from TRBV29-1 and TRBJ1-1, with D maybe TRBD1 (6 bases). The CDR3 runs 11 residues. Per the germline V gene, CDR1 is SQVTM and CDR2 is ANQGSEA. V was cut by 7 bases and J by 11 bases, with 17 bases left in between. For the CDR3, the DNA is TGCAGCGGGCTGGACAGTTCTGGCGCTTTCTTT. Encoded protein: CSGLDSSGAFF.

V gene TRBV12-3 or TRBV12-4 combines with J gene TRBJ2-1, with TRBD2 matching 10 bases. The CDR3 consists of 17 residues. The ends lost 1 base at V and 3 bases at J; junction bases unmatched: 6. CDR3 nucleotides: TGTGCCAGCAGTTTAGGGCCGGAGCGGGGGGGCTACAATGAGCAGTTCTTC. Its translation: CASSLGPERGGYNEQFF.

J is TRBJ2-4 and V is TRBV7-8, with 7 bases that match TRBD1. The V segment lost 5 bases and the J segment 1 base; nucleotides outside the gene matches: 5. The CDR3 has 15 residues. The germline V gene has CDR1 SGHVS and CDR2 FQNEAQ. CDR3 protein: CASSEQGNAKNIQYF. The DNA for the CDR3 is TGTGCCAGCAGCGAACAGGGGAATGCCAAAAACATTCAGTACTTC.

This clonotype has ten or more counts. The rearrangement joins TRBV12-3 or TRBV12-4 to TRBJ1-5; D is ambiguous. This CDR3 has 11 amino acids. Trimming stripped 3 bases from V and 9 bases from J, with 6 bases between. The DNA for the CDR3 is TGTGCCAGCAGTTTTGGCGGGCCCCAGCATTTT. This translates into CASSFGGPQHF.

This clonotype was counted many times. CDR3 protein: CASSGPPGQGHKAYEQYF. The CDR3 nucleotides read TGTGCCAGCAGTGGCCCCCCGGGCCAGGGGCATAAAGCCTACGAGCAGTACTTC. The chain carries TRBV12-3 or TRBV12-4 and TRBJ2-7; D might be TRBD1 (6 bases). Deletions cut 5 bases from V and 2 bases from J, with 25 bases between. The CDR3 totals 18 residues.

The sample holds many counts of this clonotype. The V call is TRBV5-1, the J call TRBJ2-1; D ambiguous. V lost 4 bases to trimming and J lost 8 bases, with 7 bases between them. The CDR3 totals 11 residues. Per germline, CDR1 SGHRS and CDR2 YFSETQ. The CDR3 reads CASSLTHEQFF. CDR3 coding DNA: TGCGCCAGCAGCCTTACGCATGAGCAGTTCTTC.

The chain combines TRBV20-1 with TRBJ1-2; D remains ambiguous. Trimming removed 5 bases at V and 2 bases at J, with 18 bases between. The germline V gene has CDR1 DFQATT and CDR2 SNEGSKA (reference sequence). The CDR3 has 15 amino acids. The CDR3 region is CSASARIPKNYGYTF. The CDR3 DNA follows: TGCAGTGCTTCAGCCCGGATCCCAAAGAACTATGGCTACACCTTC.

This clonotype was picked up many times. The CDR3: CASSLLRGSYNEQFF. The CDR3 DNA is TGTGCCAGCAGTTTATTGAGGGGTTCCTACAATGAGCAGTTCTTC. The V gene is TRBV28, the J gene TRBJ2-1; D may be TRBD1 or TRBD2 (5 bases each). Germline loops: CDR1 MDHEN, CDR2 SYDVKM. The V end lost 1 base, the J end lost 1 base, and 8 bases lay between the germline ends. CDR3 size: 15 residues.

This clonotype turned up a few times. V and J are TRBV18 and TRBJ1-2, with a tentative D call TRBD1 (6 bases). Germline values: CDR1 KGHSH, CDR2 LQKENI. The V gene lost 4 bases and the J gene lost 4 bases, with 13 bases spanning the gap. There are 14 residues in the CDR3. The CDR3 reads CASSRMDSSYGYTF. The DNA for the CDR3 is TGTGCCAGCTCACGAATGGACAGCTCCTATGGCTACACCTTC.